These T cell receptor beta chains were read from a single sample in a study of blood T cell repertoires in COVID-19. Repertoires were generated with immunoSEQ multiplex PCR, while TCRdb's copy carries only in-frame clones and drops some. The sample shows nearly 50,000 clones, 87% of them seen only once. Material for sequencing was peripheral blood. Receptor source: a woman older than 75 with COVID-19, enrolled during active disease. CDR3s include the opening cysteine and the closing phenylalanine or tryptophan. The order of the fields is V gene, CDR3 protein.

TRBV6-5,CASILQGTEAFF
TRBV6-5,CASSYSSRTGSTF
TRBV3-1/TRBV3-2,CASSQSGVGEQYF
TRBV2,CASSESVQANSPLHF
TRBV7-9,CASSLVEVTEAFF
TRBV19,CASSADSYNEQFF
TRBV4-2,CASSPRTSGRGTLYF
TRBV20-1,CSASLGGQFSYNEQFF
TRBV6-1,CASSENPGQGNEKLFF
TRBV12-3/TRBV12-4,CASSFRGSYEQYF
TRBV12-3/TRBV12-4,CASTETGVAGYTF
TRBV6-5,CASRLQANTEAFF
TRBV5-1,CASRLGTVTYEQYF
TRBV25-1,CASSEYRLQAETQYF
TRBV29-1,CSVEYMNTEAFF
TRBV4-1,CASSQESRKETQYF
TRBV2,CASSGRDRGGYEQYF
TRBV11-1,CASSPGFLDTQYF
TRBV27,CASRTWGGNTEAFF
TRBV19,CASTIGAGDFNTQYF
TRBV6-5,CASSTLQTGSNEQFF
TRBV12-5,CASGRTGTHSYEQYF
TRBV7-2,CASSFGTGGRYGYTF
TRBV6-5,CASSSDRVNQPQHF
TRBV7-9,CASSPRTGGFYEQYF
TRBV10-1,CASSESRLAGLTDTQYF
TRBV4-2,CASSQEVGGNYGYTF
TRBV7-6,CASSLESMVRETQYF
TRBV7-2,CASSSAGTSASYEQYF
TRBV6-5,CASSYAGGTDTQYF
TRBV5-6,CASTEGDRAALYEQYF
TRBV3-1/TRBV3-2,CASSQGGSPSYEQYF
TRBV5-1,CASSLGGGEREQYF
TRBV7-3,CASSRTGVTEAFF
TRBV11-2,CASSFLSPQGTGNTIYF
TRBV5-1,CASSPGRGRTDTQYF
TRBV18,CASSPEGTGGRSPLHF
TRBV5-4,CASSLASGRDTQYF
TRBV18,CASSPSRASYEQYF
TRBV28,CASSSPRDRLAYEQYF
TRBV7-2,CASSLAQSGRGNEQFF
TRBV30,CAWGGQGVTEAFF
TRBV10-2,CASLRGTRGLGEQYF
TRBV12-3/TRBV12-4,CASSATASYEQYF
TRBV6-5,CASNRGGHEAFF
TRBV4-1,CASSQGLNSYEQYF
TRBV2,CASSDGPQATVIYRYTF
TRBV4-1,CASSSRGSGATEQYF
TRBV28,CASRYTDTQYF
TRBV20-1,CSASGRARGQPQHF
TRBV24-1,CATSDPNRQTGIDGYTF
TRBV6-6,CASSFTVPQHF